The 27 T cell receptor beta chains below all came from one sample that was sequenced in a study of response to subunit inactivated influenza vaccine. TCRdb recomputed calls from the RT-PCR reads with MiXCR, one row per CDR3 protein. The repertoire has about 570,000 distinct CDR3 sequences, about 10% of them found once; the top ten carry roughly 9.6%. These records were also assigned to another study, of T cells expressing NK-cell markers. This second report adds: For TCR beta, cDNA was produced by 5'RACE template switching with UMIs.

The specimen was PBMCs from blood, collected on the day of vaccination. All receptors derive from a man aged 45 to 65 who received an inactivated influenza vaccine.

The J gene is TRBJ2-1, the V gene TRBV12-3 or TRBV12-4; 8 bases fit TRBD2. V shed 6 bases and J 7 bases; nucleotides not matched to a gene: 11. CDR3 length: 15 residues. CDR3 nucleotides: TGTGCCAGCAGCCCCTGGGGCGGGGGGCTAAATGAGCAGTTCTTC. It codes for CASSPWGGGLNEQFF.

This clonotype turned up a few times. The V and J genes are TRBV20-1 and TRBJ2-1, with D maybe TRBD2 (5 bases). V lost 3 bases and J lost 5, with 11 bases in between. There are 13 residues in the CDR3. The V gene's germline CDR1 is DFQATT and CDR2 SNEGSKA (reference sequence). The CDR3 protein is CSASGGLNNEQFF. CDR3 bases: TGCAGTGCTAGCGGAGGATTAAACAATGAGCAGTTCTTC.

Only a few counts were recorded for this clonotype. The V call is TRBV6-1, the J call TRBJ2-3; TRBD2 aligns across 7 bases. V trimming: 7 bases; J trimming: 1 base; junction bases outside the gene matches: 5. Germline CDR1 and CDR2: MNHNS and SASEGT. This CDR3 region has 14 residues. The CDR3 region is CASNLAVGTDTQYF. The CDR3 DNA reads as TGTGCCAGCAATCTAGCGGTGGGCACAGATACGCAGTATTTT.

This clonotype was seen a few times. This chain connects TRBV14 to TRBJ1-2, with D perhaps matching TRBD1 (6 bases). The CDR3 spans 19 residues. The germline V and J ends were trimmed by 2 bases and 4 bases, with 26 bases remaining between them. Looked up from germline, CDR1 is SGHDN and CDR2 is FVKESK. The CDR3 protein is CASSQLENPGTGNTYGYTF. The DNA of the CDR3 is TGTGCCAGCAGCCAATTAGAAAACCCGGGAACAGGGAATACCTATGGCTACACCTTC.

In this sample, this clonotype turned up a few times. CDR3 bases: TGTGCCAGCAGCTTCAGACAGGGGAGTCGGACTAGCGTTTCCTACGAGCAGTACTTC. This codes for CASSFRQGSRTSVSYEQYF. This sequence joins TRBV11-2 and TRBJ2-7, with a weak D call TRBD2 (9 bases). Germline V gene sequence: CDR1 SGHAT, CDR2 FQNNGV. The V gene lost 3 bases and the J gene lost 1 base, with 25 bases spanning the gap. The CDR3 loop spans 19 amino acids. The whole variable domain, remainder taken from reference TRBV11-2 and TRBJ2-7, is EAGVAQSPRYKIIEKRQSVAFWCNPISGHATLYWYQQILGQGPKLLIQFQNNGVVDDSQLPKDRFSAERLKGVDSTLKIQPAKLEDSAVYLCASSFRQGSRTSVSYEQYFGPGTRLTVT.

This clonotype was seen ten or more times. J is TRBJ1-2 and V is TRBV5-1; TRBD1 aligns across 7 bases. Germline V gene lookup returns CDR1 SGHRS and CDR2 YFSETQ. V gave up 1 base and J gave up 2 bases; unmatched junction bases: 2. The length of the CDR3 is 14 residues. CDR3 nucleotide sequence: TGCGCCAGCAGCTTGTCGGGACAGAACTATGGCTACACCTTC. It yields the protein CASSLSGQNYGYTF.

The sample holds many counts of this clonotype. The chain carries TRBV9 and TRBJ2-3; D is ambiguous. This CDR3 spans 14 amino acids. Deletions cut 1 base from V and 5 bases from J, with 11 bases between. Germline V lookup: CDR1 SGDLS, CDR2 YYNGEE. CDR3 sequence (DNA): TGTGCCAGCAGCGTAATGGACCCCGGAGATACGCAGTATTTT. It specifies CASSVMDPGDTQYF.

This clonotype was found many times. The chain links TRBV3-1 to TRBJ1-2; D may be TRBD1 (5 bases). The CDR3 has 14 amino acids. The germline gives CDR1 LGHDT, CDR2 YNNKEL (reference sequence). Trimming removed 4 bases from V and 2 bases from J, with 11 bases in between. The DNA for the CDR3 is TGTGCCAGCAGCCGTTCCGGGACGAACTATGGCTACACCTTC. Its translation is CASSRSGTNYGYTF.

This clonotype was counted only a few times. The chain recombines TRBV12-3 or TRBV12-4 with TRBJ2-6; D gene uncertain. The CDR3 is 15 residues long. Trimming removed 1 base at V and 1 base at J, with 5 bases between. The CDR3 loop is CASSLDESGANVLTF. CDR3 coding DNA: TGTGCCAGCAGTTTAGACGAGTCTGGGGCCAACGTCCTGACTTTC.

Many counts were recorded for this clonotype. V and J are TRBV4-3 and TRBJ2-3, with D perhaps given as TRBD1 or TRBD2 (6 bases each). Trimming cost V 3 bases and J 0 bases, with 16 bases left between them. In germline, CDR1 is LGHNA, CDR2 YSLEER. The CDR3 covers 17 residues. In DNA form, the CDR3 reads TGCGCCAGCAGCCAGACGGGGGCCCGTTCCAGCACAGATACGCAGTATTTT. Translating it yields CASSQTGARSSTDTQYF.

On this clonotype: Likely a read error: the CDR3 ends without its conserved phenylalanine or tryptophan. The J gene is TRBJ2-6, the V gene TRBV9, with D possibly being TRBD1 or TRBD2 (5 bases each). Per the germline V gene, CDR1 is SGDLS and CDR2 is YYNGEE. This CDR3 is 16 amino acids long. The V end lost 4 bases, the J end lost 4 bases, and 15 bases lay between the germline ends. CDR3 loop: CASSISGPGGANVLTL. In DNA form, the CDR3 reads TGTGCCAGCAGCATATCGGGGCCAGGCGGGGCCAACGTCCTGACTCTC.

This chain connects TRBV12-3 or TRBV12-4 to TRBJ2-1; 11 nucleotides align to TRBD2. Trimming took 6 bases from V and 5 from J; bases not matched to a gene: 6. There are 15 residues in the CDR3. CDR3 sequence reads: CASRSGTSGDNEQFF. The CDR3 DNA is TGTGCCAGCAGATCCGGGACTAGCGGCGACAATGAGCAGTTCTTC.

The chain uses TRBV12-3 or TRBV12-4 and TRBJ2-5; 7 nucleotides agree with TRBD1. The J segment lost 2 bases and the V segment lost 5 bases, leaving 5 bases of the junction unmatched. The CDR3 is made up of 14 amino acids. The CDR3 bases are TGTGCCAGCAGTAATCGACAGGGACAAGAGACCCAGTACTTC. This gives the protein CASSNRQGQETQYF.

This clonotype has more than one count but fewer than ten. The chain joins TRBV3-1 to TRBJ2-1; D may be TRBD1 (6 bases). CDR1 and CDR2 from the germline V gene are LGHDT and YNNKEL (reference sequence). Trimming stripped 3 bases from V and 4 bases from J, with 16 bases between. There are 16 residues in the CDR3. CDR3 residues: CASSQTTGPLYNEQFF. The DNA for the CDR3 is TGTGCCAGCAGCCAGACGACAGGACCCCTTTACAATGAGCAGTTCTTC.

This clonotype was seen repeatedly, ten times or more. V is TRBV5-1 and J is TRBJ2-2, with TRBD2 identical over 9 bases. Germline V CDR1 and CDR2: SGHRS, YFSETQ. With 0 bases clipped from V and 4 bases from J, the junction kept 7 bases outside the gene matches. The CDR3 contains 17 residues. This chain's CDR3 is CASSLVVLSGSTGELFF. The CDR3 bases are TGCGCCAGCAGCTTGGTAGTACTTAGCGGGAGCACCGGGGAGCTGTTTTTT.

The sample holds many counts of this clonotype. This chain connects TRBV3-1 to TRBJ1-3; D gene uncertain. V was cut by 0 bases and J by 4 bases, with 7 bases left in between. The germline V gene encodes CDR1 LGHDT and CDR2 YNNKEL (reference sequence). This CDR3 has 14 amino acids. The CDR3 nucleotides are TGTGCCAGCAGCCAAGAGTCAGGAGGAAACACCATATATTTT. Encoded protein: CASSQESGGNTIYF.

The CDR3 sequence is CSVEETSVSTDTQYF. In nucleotides, the CDR3 is TGCAGCGTTGAAGAGACTAGCGTATCCACAGATACGCAGTATTTT. The rearrangement uses TRBV29-1 and TRBJ2-3, with TRBD2 matching 8 bases. The CDR3 length is 15 residues. Germline values: CDR1 SQVTM, CDR2 ANQGSEA. V shed 0 bases, J shed 2 bases, and the junction held 4 bases outside the gene matches.

The chain combines TRBV20-1 with TRBJ2-2; 9 nucleotides line up with TRBD2. The CDR3 has 14 residues. Germline CDR1 is DFQATT and CDR2 is SNEGSKA (reference sequence). The V and J ends lost 4 bases and 2 bases, in that order; junction bases with no gene match: 2. The CDR3 region is CSATGLANTGELFF. Here the CDR3 DNA reads TGCAGTGCTACGGGACTAGCAAACACCGGGGAGCTGTTTTTT.

A few counts support this clonotype. The chain uses TRBV7-9 and TRBJ1-1; D gene unclear. The CDR3 length is 13 residues. From germline, CDR1 is SEHNR and CDR2 FQNEAQ (reference sequence). V was cut by 4 bases and J by 2 bases, with 8 bases left in between. The CDR3 bases are TGTGCCAGCAGCTCACAGTCAAACACTGAAGCTTTCTTT. This encodes CASSSQSNTEAFF.

The chain recombines TRBV12-3 or TRBV12-4 with TRBJ1-2; 9 nucleotides match TRBD1. J was trimmed by 7 bases and V by 8 bases; bases with no gene match: 5. The CDR3 runs to 12 residues. CDR3 nucleotides: TGTGCCAGCCTCACAGGGGGCCGTGGCTACACCTTC. It is translated as CASLTGGRGYTF.

V and J are TRBV11-2 and TRBJ1-1; unclear D gene. Germline V lookup: CDR1 SGHAT, CDR2 FQNNGV. Deletions cut 5 bases from V and 4 bases from J, with 14 bases between. This CDR3 contains 14 residues. CDR3 in amino acids: CASSPPPRSTEAFF. CDR3 bases: TGTGCCAGCAGCCCCCCCCCACGAAGCACTGAAGCTTTCTTT. Combining the CDR3 with reference TRBV11-2 and TRBJ1-1 gives the whole variable domain EAGVAQSPRYKIIEKRQSVAFWCNPISGHATLYWYQQILGQGPKLLIQFQNNGVVDDSQLPKDRFSAERLKGVDSTLKIQPAKLEDSAVYLCASSPPPRSTEAFFGQGTRLTVV.

This clonotype was observed a handful of times. J is TRBJ2-7 and V is TRBV20-1, with TRBD2 identical over 8 bases. In germline, CDR1 is DFQATT, CDR2 SNEGSKA (reference sequence). CDR3 length: 15 residues. V shed 1 base and J 3 bases; nucleotides not matched to a gene: 8. CDR3 nucleotides: TGCAGTGCTAGAGGGTTAGCGGGACTACTCTACGAGCAGTACTTC. This codes for CSARGLAGLLYEQYF.

This clonotype has a handful of counts. The rearrangement uses TRBV10-3 and TRBJ2-2; 8 nucleotides agree with TRBD2. Looked up from germline, CDR1 is ENHRY and CDR2 is SYGVKD. This CDR3 spans 18 amino acids. V dropped 1 base and J dropped 0; count of bases not matched to a gene: 7. This chain's CDR3 is CAISEWGVAGTNTGELFF. The CDR3 DNA reads TGTGCCATCAGTGAGTGGGGGGTAGCGGGGACGAACACCGGGGAGCTGTTTTTT.

This clonotype was found once. V and J are TRBV15 and TRBJ2-7; D uncertain. CDR1 LNHNV and CDR2 YYDKDF come from the germline V gene (reference sequence). The CDR3 contains 13 residues. The V and J ends lost 4 bases and 0 bases respectively, with 7 bases between them. The CDR3 protein is CATSTGVSYEQYF. The CDR3 nucleotides are TGTGCCACCAGCACCGGAGTCTCCTACGAGCAGTACTTC.

Notes on this clonotype: Its ends do not fully match the called genes, so a read error is possible. The chain combines TRBV3-1 with TRBJ2-5; 11 bases agree with TRBD2. CDR3 size: 16 residues. CDR1 and CDR2 (germline): LGHDT, YNNKEL (reference sequence). Here the CDR3 reads CASSQEGGLAEEAQYF. For the CDR3, the DNA is TGTGCCAGCAGCCAAGAGGGGGGACTAGCGGAAGAGGCCCAGTACTTC.

This clonotype showed up just a few times. The chain couples TRBV12-3 or TRBV12-4 to TRBJ1-5; D unclear. The CDR3 covers 15 residues. V gave up 3 bases and J gave up 0 bases, with 9 bases separating them. CDR3 loop: CASSFGQYSNQPQHF. CDR3 DNA sequence: TGTGCCAGCAGTTTTGGGCAGTATAGCAATCAGCCCCAGCATTTT.

The chain is built from TRBV30 and TRBJ2-7; 7 bases agree with TRBD1. The CDR3 has 17 amino acids. Germline values: CDR1 GTSNPN, CDR2 SVGIG (reference sequence). V was pared by 6 bases and J by 0 bases, with 17 bases of the junction left unmatched. In nucleotides, the CDR3 is TGTGCCTGTCACAGGTTAAAACAGGGGATTAGCTCCTACGAGCAGTACTTC. Amino acids: CACHRLKQGISSYEQYF.